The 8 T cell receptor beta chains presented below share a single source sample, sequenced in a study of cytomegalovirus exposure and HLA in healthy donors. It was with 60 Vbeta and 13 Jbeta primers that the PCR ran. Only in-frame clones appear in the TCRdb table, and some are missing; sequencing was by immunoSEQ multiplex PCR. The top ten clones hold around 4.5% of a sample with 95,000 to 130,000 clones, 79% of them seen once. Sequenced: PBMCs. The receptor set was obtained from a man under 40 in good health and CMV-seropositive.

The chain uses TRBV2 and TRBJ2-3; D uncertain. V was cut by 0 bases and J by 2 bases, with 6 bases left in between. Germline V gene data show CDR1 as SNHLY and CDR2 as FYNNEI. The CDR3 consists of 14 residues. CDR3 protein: CASSEAELTDTQYF. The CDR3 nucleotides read TGTGCCAGCAGTGAAGCGGAGCTCACAGATACGCAGTATTTT.

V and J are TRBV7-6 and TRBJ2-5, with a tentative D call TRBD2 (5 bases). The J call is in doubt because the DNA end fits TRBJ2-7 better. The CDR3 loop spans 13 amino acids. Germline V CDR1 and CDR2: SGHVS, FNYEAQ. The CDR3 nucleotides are TGTGCCAGCAGCTTAGGAGAGGGTGGCGAGCAGTACTTC. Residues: CASSLGEGGEQYF.

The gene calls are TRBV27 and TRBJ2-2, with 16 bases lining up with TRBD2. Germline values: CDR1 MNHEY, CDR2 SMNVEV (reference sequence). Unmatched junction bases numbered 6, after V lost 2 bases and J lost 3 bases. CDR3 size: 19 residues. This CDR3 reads CASSLKGLAGGWHTGELFF. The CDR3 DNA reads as TGTGCCAGCAGTTTAAAGGGACTAGCGGGAGGGTGGCACACCGGGGAGCTGTTTTTT.

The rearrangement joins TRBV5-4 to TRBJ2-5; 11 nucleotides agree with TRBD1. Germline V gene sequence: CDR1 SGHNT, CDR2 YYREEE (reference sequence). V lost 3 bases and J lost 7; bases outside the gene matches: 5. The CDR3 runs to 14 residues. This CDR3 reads CASSSGQGAGTQYF. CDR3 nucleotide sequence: TGTGCCAGCAGCTCTGGACAGGGGGCTGGGACCCAGTACTTC.

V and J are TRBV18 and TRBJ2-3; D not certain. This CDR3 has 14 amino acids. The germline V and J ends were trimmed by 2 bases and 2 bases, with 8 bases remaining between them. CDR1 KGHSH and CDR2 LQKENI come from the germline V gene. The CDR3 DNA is TGTGCCAGCTCACCAGTCGCGAACACAGATACGCAGTATTTT. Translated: CASSPVANTDTQYF.

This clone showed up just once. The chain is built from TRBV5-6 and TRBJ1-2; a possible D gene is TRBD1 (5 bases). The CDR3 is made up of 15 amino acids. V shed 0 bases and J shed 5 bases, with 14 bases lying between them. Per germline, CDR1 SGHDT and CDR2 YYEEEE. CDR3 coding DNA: TGTGCCAGCAGCTTGGCCAACAGGATGGCTTATGGCTACACCTTC. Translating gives CASSLANRMAYGYTF.

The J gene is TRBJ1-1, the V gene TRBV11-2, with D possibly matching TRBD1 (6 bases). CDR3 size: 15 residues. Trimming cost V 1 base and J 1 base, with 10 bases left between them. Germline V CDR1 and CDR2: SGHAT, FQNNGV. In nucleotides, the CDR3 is TGTGCCAGCAGCTTAGCGGGACAATGGAACACTGAAGCTTTCTTT. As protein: CASSLAGQWNTEAFF. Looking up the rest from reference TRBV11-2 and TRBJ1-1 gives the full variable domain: EAGVAQSPRYKIIEKRQSVAFWCNPISGHATLYWYQQILGQGPKLLIQFQNNGVVDDSQLPKDRFSAERLKGVDSTLKIQPAKLEDSAVYLCASSLAGQWNTEAFFGQGTRLTVV.

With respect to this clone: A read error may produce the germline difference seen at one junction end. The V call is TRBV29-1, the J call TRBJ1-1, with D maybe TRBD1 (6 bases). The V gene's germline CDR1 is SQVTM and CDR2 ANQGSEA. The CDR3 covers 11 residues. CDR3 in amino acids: CSVEFQGPDEF. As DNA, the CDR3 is TGCAGCGTTGAGTTCCAGGGGCCCGACGAATTT.